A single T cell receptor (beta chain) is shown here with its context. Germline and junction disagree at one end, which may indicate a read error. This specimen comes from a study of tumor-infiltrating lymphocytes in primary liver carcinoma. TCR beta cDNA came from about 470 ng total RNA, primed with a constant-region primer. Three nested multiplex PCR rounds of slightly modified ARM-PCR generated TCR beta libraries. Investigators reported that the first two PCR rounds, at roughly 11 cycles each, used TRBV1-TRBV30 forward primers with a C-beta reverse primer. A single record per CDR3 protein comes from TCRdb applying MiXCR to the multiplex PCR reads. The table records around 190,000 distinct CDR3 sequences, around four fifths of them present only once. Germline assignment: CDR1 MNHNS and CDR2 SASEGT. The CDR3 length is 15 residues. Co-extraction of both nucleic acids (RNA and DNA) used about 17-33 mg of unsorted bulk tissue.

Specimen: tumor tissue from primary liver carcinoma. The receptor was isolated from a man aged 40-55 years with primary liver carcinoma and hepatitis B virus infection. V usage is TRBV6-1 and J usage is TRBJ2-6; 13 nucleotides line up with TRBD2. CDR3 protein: CASSFGTSGIDFLTF. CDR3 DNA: TGTGCCAGCAGTTTTGGGACTAGCGGGATCGACTTCCTGACCTTC.